This TCR beta chain was identified during a study of PD-1 blockade in mismatch repair-deficient tumors. Study-wide context: Patients had about eleven mismatch repair-deficient cancer types and were previously treated and progressing.

This clone has a single count. Its antigen is still unknown. TCR sequencing covered a few patients who responded to pembrolizumab. Whole-study results and caveats: Rapid post-treatment expansion, then contraction, generally preceding radiologic response, marked tumor-resident clones.

CDR3 length equals 16 residues. In germline, CDR1 is MNHEY, CDR2 SMNVEV (reference sequence). Trimming at V came to 5 bases and at J to 4 bases, leaving 7 bases not matched to a gene. TCRdb's copy holds only in-frame clones and misses some; the assay was immunoSEQ multiplex PCR. Here the sample spans more than 40,000 clones, approximately 81% being singletons. The specimen comprised peripheral blood, sampled approximately 20 weeks after starting pembrolizumab. The source is an adult with mismatch repair-deficient cancer. This chain connects TRBV27 to TRBJ2-1; 11 bases align to TRBD2. CDR3 bases: TGTGCCAGCAGTCCTACCGTAGCGGGAGGGTACAATGAGCAGTTCTTC. Translated: CASSPTVAGGYNEQFF.